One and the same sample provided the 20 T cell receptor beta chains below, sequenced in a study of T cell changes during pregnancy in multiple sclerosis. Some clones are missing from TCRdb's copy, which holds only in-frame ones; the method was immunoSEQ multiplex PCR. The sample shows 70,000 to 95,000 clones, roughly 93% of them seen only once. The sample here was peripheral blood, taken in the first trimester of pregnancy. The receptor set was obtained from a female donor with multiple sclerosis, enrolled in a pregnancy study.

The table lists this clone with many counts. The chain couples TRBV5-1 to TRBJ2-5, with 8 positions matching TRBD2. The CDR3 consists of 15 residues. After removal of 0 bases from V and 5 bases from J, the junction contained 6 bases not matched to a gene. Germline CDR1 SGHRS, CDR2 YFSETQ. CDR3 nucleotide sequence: TGCGCCAGCAGCTTGGCCCCCGGGGGGGTGGAGACCCAGTACTTC. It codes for CASSLAPGGVETQYF.

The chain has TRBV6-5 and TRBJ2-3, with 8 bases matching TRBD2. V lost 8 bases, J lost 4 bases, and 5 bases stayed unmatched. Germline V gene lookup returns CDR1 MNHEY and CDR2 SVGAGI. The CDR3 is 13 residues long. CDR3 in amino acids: CASSGGVADTQYF. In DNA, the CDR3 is TGTGCCAGCTCCGGGGGGGTGGCAGATACGCAGTATTTT.

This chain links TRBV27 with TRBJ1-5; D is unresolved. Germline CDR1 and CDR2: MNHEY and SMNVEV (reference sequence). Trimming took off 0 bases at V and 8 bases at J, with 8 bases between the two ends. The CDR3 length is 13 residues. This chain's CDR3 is CASSLSGFKPQHF. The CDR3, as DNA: TGTGCCAGCAGTTTATCCGGGTTTAAGCCCCAGCATTTT.

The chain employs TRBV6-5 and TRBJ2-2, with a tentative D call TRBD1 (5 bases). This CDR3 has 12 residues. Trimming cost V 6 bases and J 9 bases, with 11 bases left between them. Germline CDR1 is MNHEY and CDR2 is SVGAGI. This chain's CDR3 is CASRQGVRELFF. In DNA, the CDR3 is TGTGCCAGCAGGCAGGGTGTTAGGGAGCTGTTTTTT.

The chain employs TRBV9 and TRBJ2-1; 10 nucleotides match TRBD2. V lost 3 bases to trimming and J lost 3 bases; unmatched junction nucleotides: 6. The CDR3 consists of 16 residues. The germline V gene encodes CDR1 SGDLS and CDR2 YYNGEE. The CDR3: CASSGNPSGGYNEQFF. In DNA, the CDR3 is TGTGCCAGCAGCGGAAACCCTAGCGGGGGCTACAATGAGCAGTTCTTC.

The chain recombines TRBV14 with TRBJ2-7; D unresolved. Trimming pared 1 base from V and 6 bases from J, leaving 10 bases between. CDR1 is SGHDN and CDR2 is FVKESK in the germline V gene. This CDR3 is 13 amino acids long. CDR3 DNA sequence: TGTGCCAGCAGCCAAGTTCCCCTCCGCGAGCAGTACTTC. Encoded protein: CASSQVPLREQYF.

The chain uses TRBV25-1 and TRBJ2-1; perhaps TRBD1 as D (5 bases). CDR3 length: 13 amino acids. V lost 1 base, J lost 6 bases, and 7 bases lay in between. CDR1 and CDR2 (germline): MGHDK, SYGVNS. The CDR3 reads CASSEFGANEQFF. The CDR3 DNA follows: TGTGCCAGCAGTGAATTTGGGGCCAATGAGCAGTTCTTC. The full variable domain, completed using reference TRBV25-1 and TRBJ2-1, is EADIYQTPRYLVIGTGKKITLECSQTMGHDKMYWYQQDPGMELHLIHYSYGVNSTEKGDLSSESTVSRIRTEHFPLTLESARPSHTSQYLCASSEFGANEQFFGPGTRLTVL.

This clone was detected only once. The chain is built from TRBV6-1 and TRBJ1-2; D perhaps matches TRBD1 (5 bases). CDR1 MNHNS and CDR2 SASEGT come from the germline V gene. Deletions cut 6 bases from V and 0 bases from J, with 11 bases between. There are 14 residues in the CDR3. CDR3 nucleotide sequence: TGTGCCAGCAGGTCTGACAGTGCTAACTATGGCTACACCTTC. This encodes CASRSDSANYGYTF.

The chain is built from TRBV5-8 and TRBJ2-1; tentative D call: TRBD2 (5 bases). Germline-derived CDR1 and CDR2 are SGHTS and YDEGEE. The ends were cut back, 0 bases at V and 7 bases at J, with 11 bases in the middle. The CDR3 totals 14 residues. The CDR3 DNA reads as TGTGCCAGCAGCTTGGGTCACTCGGGGAATGAGCAGTTCTTC. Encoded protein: CASSLGHSGNEQFF.

The CDR3 loop reads CASSTDSTGETQYF. The CDR3 DNA reads as TGTGCCAGCAGCACCGACTCCACCGGAGAGACCCAGTACTTC. V gene TRBV7-9 combines with J gene TRBJ2-5; D is uncertain. Germline lookup yields CDR1 SEHNR and CDR2 FQNEAQ (reference sequence). V lost 5 bases and J 4 bases, leaving 14 bases between the germline ends. This CDR3 spans 14 amino acids.

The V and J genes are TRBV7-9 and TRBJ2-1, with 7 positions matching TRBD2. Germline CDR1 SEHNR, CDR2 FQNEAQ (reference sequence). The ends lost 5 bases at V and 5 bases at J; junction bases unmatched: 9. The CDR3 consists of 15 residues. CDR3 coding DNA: TGTGCCAGCAGCCCAGCGGGGAGATCAGACAATGAGCAGTTCTTC. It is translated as CASSPAGRSDNEQFF.

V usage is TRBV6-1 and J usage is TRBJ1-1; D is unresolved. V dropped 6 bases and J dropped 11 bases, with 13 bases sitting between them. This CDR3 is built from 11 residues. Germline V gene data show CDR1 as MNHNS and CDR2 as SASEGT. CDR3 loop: CASRNNFEAFF. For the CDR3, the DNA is TGTGCCAGCAGAAATAATTTCGAGGCTTTCTTT.

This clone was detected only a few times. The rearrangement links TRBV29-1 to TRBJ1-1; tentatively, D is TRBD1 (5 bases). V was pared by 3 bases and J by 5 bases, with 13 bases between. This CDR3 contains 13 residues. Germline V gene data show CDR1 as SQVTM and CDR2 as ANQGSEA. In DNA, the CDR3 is TGCAGCGTTGAGGGGACTGGGGGGACTGAAGCTTTCTTT. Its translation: CSVEGTGGTEAFF.

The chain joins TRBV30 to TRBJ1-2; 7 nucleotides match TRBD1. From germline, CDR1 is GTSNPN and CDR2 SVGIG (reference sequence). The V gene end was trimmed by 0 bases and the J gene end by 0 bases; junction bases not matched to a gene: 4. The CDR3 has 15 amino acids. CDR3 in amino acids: CAWSVLGTANYGYTF. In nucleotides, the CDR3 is TGTGCCTGGAGTGTACTCGGGACAGCTAACTATGGCTACACCTTC.

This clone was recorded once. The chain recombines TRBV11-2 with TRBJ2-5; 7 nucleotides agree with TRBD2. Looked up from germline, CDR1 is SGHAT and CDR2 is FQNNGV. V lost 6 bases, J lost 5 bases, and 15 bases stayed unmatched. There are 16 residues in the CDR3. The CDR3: CASSASGARIRETQYF. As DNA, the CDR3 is TGTGCCAGCAGTGCTAGCGGCGCACGGATTAGGGAGACCCAGTACTTC.

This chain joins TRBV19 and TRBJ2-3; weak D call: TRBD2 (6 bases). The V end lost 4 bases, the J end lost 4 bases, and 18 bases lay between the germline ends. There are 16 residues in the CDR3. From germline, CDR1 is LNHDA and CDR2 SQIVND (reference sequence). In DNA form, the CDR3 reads TGTGCCAGTAGTACCGCCGCAGGTGGGGGGTCAGATACGCAGTATTTT. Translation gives CASSTAAGGGSDTQYF.

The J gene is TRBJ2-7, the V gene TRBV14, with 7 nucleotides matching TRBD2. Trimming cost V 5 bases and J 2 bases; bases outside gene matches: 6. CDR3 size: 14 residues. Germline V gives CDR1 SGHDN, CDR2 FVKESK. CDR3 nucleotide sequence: TGTGCCAGCAGCGAAAGGAGCGGGACCTACGAGCAGTACTTC. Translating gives CASSERSGTYEQYF.

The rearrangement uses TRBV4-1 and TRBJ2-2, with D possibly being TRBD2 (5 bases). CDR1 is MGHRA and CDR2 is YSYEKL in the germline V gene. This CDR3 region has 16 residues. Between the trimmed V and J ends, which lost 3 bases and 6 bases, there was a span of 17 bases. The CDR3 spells CASSHPRTPKSGELFF. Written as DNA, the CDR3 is TGCGCCAGCAGCCACCCGCGGACTCCTAAATCCGGGGAGCTGTTTTTT.

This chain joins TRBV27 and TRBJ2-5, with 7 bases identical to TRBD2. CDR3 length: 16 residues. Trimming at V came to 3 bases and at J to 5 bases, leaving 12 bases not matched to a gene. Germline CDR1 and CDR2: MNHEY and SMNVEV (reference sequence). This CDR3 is CASSFRSGAPRETQYF. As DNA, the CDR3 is TGTGCCAGCAGTTTCCGGAGCGGGGCGCCTCGGGAGACCCAGTACTTC.

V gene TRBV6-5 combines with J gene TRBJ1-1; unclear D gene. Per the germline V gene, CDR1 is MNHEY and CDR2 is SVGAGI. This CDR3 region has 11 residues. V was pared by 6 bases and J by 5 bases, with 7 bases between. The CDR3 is CASSGDTEAFF. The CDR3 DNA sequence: TGTGCCAGCAGCGGAGATACTGAAGCTTTCTTT.